This TCR beta chain was retrieved from a study of radiotherapy plus CTLA-4 blockade in lung cancer. The study, taken as a whole, reports: Radiotherapy plus ipilimumab was followed by expansion in blood of tumor-derived TCR clones. Early blood T cell clone changes and increased post-radiation serum interferon-beta were reportedly the strongest response predictors.

With regard to this clone: As yet, its antigen is unknown.

V trimming: 2 bases; J trimming: 5 bases; junction bases outside the gene matches: 2. This CDR3 has 14 amino acids. Germline V lookup: CDR1 SGHRS, CDR2 YFSETQ. Assay used: immunoSEQ multiplex PCR; TCRdb lists only in-frame clones, some missing. The sample shows roughly 90,000 clones, around 88% of them seen only once. The J gene is TRBJ1-4, the V gene TRBV5-1; TRBD1 matches at 8 bases. This TCR derives from a human donor with non-small cell lung cancer that progressed on radiotherapy plus ipilimumab. The sample in question was peripheral blood, obtained from a patient treated with radiotherapy plus ipilimumab. CDR3 protein: CASSFRGPNEKLFF. The CDR3 DNA reads as TGCGCCAGCAGCTTCAGGGGGCCAAATGAAAAACTGTTTTTT.